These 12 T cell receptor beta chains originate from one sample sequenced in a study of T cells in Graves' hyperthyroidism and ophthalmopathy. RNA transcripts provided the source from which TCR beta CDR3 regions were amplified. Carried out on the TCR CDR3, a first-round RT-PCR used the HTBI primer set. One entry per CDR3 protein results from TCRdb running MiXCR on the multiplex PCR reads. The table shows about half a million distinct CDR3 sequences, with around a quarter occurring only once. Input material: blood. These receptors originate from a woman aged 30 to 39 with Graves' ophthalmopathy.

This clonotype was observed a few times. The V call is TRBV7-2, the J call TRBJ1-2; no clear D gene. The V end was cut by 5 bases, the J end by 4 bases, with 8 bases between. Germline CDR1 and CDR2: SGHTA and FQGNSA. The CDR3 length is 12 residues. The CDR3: CASSPFSYGYTF. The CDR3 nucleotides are TGTGCCAGCAGCCCTTTCAGCTATGGCTACACCTTC.

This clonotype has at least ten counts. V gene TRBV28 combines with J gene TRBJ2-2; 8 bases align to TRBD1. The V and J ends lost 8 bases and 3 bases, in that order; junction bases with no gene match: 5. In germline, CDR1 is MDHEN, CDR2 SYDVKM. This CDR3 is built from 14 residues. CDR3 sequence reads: CASLGQAYTGELFF. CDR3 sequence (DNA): TGTGCCAGCCTGGGACAGGCTTACACCGGGGAGCTGTTTTTT.

The CDR3 spells CASSPRWGGTEAFF. The CDR3 DNA sequence: TGCGCCAGCAGCCCCCGGTGGGGGGGCACTGAAGCTTTCTTT. The chain couples TRBV5-1 to TRBJ1-1; TRBD1 is a possible D gene (5 bases). Per germline, CDR1 SGHRS and CDR2 YFSETQ. The CDR3 covers 14 residues. Trimming left V 4 bases short and J 4 bases short, with 14 bases between. Complete variable domain (other parts from reference TRBV5-1 and TRBJ1-1): KAGVTQTPRYLIKTRGQQVTLSCSPISGHRSVSWYQQTPGQGLQFLFEYFSETQRNKGNFPGRFSGRQFSNSRSEMNVSTLELGDSALYLCASSPRWGGTEAFFGQGTRLTVV.

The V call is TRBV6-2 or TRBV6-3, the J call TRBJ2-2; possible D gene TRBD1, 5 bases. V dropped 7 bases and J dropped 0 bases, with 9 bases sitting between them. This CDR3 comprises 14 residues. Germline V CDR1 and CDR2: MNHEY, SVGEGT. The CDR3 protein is CASTWGPNTGELFF. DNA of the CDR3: TGTGCCAGCACTTGGGGCCCGAACACCGGGGAGCTGTTTTTT.

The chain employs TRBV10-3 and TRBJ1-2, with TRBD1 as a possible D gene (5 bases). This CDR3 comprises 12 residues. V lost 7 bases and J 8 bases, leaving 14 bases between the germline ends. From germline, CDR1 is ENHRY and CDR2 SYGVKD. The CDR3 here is CAITDWGSGYTF. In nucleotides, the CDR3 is TGTGCCATCACCGACTGGGGGTCCGGCTACACCTTC.

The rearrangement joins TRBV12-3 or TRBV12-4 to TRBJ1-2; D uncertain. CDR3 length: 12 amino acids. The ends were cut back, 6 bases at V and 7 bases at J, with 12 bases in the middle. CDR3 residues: CASRLDLGGYTF. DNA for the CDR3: TGTGCCAGCAGATTGGACCTGGGTGGCTACACCTTC.

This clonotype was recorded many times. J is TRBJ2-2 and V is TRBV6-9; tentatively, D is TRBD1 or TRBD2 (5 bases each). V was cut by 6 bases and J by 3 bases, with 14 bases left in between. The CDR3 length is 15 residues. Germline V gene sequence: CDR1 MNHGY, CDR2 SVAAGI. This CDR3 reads CASSLGDEDTGELFF. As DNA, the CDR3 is TGTGCCAGCAGCCTGGGGGACGAGGACACCGGGGAGCTGTTTTTT.

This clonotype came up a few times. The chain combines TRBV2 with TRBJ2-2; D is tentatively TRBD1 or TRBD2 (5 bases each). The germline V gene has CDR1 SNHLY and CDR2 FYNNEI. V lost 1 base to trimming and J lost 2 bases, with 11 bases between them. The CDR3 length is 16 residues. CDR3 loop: CASSEGGVQNTGELFF. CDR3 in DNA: TGTGCCAGCAGTGAAGGAGGGGTCCAAAACACCGGGGAGCTGTTTTTT.

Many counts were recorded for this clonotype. CDR3 sequence (DNA): TGTGCCATCAGTGAGGACAGGGGGAATCAGCCCCAGCATTTT. Its translation is CAISEDRGNQPQHF. The chain links TRBV10-3 to TRBJ1-5; 9 bases are shared with TRBD1. Trimming cost V 2 bases and J 4 bases; bases outside gene matches: 0. The V gene's germline CDR1 is ENHRY and CDR2 SYGVKD. The CDR3 extends over 14 amino acids.

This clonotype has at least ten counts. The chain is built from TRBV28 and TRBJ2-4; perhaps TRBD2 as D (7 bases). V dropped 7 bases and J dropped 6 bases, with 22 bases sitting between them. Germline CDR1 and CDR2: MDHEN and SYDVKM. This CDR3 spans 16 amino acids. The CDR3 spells CASTARGAPSRNIQYF. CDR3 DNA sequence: TGTGCCAGCACTGCCCGGGGGGCCCCTAGTAGAAACATTCAGTACTTC.

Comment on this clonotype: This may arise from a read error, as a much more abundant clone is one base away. The CDR3 nucleotides read TGTGCCAGCAGCTTAGTCTGGGGGGATAACGCTGAAGCTTGCTTT. Protein product: CASSLVWGDNAEACF. V and J are TRBV7-2 and TRBJ1-1, with D tentatively TRBD1 (5 bases). The CDR3 runs to 15 residues. Germline V gene lookup returns CDR1 SGHTA and CDR2 FQGNSA.

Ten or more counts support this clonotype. CDR3: CASSPRTRGNEAFF. For the CDR3, the DNA is TGTGCCAGCTCACCGAGGACGAGGGGGAATGAAGCTTTCTTT. The V and J genes are TRBV18 and TRBJ1-1; tentative D call: TRBD1 (6 bases). Between the trimmed V and J ends, which lost 3 bases and 7 bases, there was a span of 15 bases. The CDR3 spans 14 residues. Germline CDR1 reads KGHSH; CDR2 reads LQKENI.